The 25 T cell receptor beta chains presented below share a single source sample, sequenced in a study of blood T cell repertoires in COVID-19. Clones were read by immunoSEQ multiplex PCR, and TCRdb kept only the in-frame ones, dropping some. The table lists around 460,000 clones, around 90% of them singletons, with approximately 0.92% in the top ten. The sequencing input was peripheral blood. All receptors come from a man between 18 and 29 years old with COVID-19, enrolled during active disease.

The chain carries TRBV7-5 and TRBJ2-7; the table's D call TRBD1 went unverified against the DNA. TRBV7-5 constitutes a pseudogene. This CDR3 spans 18 amino acids. The CDR3 reads CVRSPCQGPLPFSYEQYF. In nucleotides, the CDR3 is TGTGTCAGAAGCCCGTGCCAGGGGCCCCTTCCTTTCTCCTACGAGCAGTACTTC.

J is TRBJ2-5 and V is TRBV5-4; 7 nucleotides match TRBD1. CDR1 and CDR2 (germline): SGHNT, YYREEE (reference sequence). This CDR3 contains 14 residues. J gave up 4 bases and V 5 bases, and 8 bases lay outside the gene matches. The CDR3 DNA reads TGTGCCAGCAGGGTCGCGGACAGGAGAGAGACCCAGTACTTC. Residues: CASRVADRRETQYF.

The chain combines TRBV27 with TRBJ1-6; 7 bases align to TRBD1. Per the germline V gene, CDR1 is MNHEY and CDR2 is SMNVEV (reference sequence). Trimming cost V 3 bases and J 12 bases; bases outside gene matches: 8. The CDR3 is 14 residues long. This CDR3 reads CASSFRDSAEPLHF. CDR3 sequence (DNA): TGTGCCAGCAGTTTCCGGGACAGTGCCGAACCCCTCCACTTT.

A few counts support this clone. The DNA for the CDR3 is TGTGCCAGCAGTGCCGACTATAGCTCTGGAAACACCATATATTTT. Its protein is CASSADYSSGNTIYF. The chain joins TRBV27 to TRBJ1-3; D is ambiguous. CDR3 size: 15 residues. Germline CDR1 MNHEY, CDR2 SMNVEV (reference sequence). Trimming took off 5 bases at V and 0 bases at J, with 11 bases between the two ends.

V usage is TRBV4-1 and J usage is TRBJ2-2; D is undetermined. The V end lost 3 bases, the J end lost 0 bases, and 8 bases lay between the germline ends. The CDR3 contains 15 residues. Germline V CDR1 and CDR2: MGHRA, YSYEKL. The CDR3 bases are TGCGCCAGCAGCCACCTCTCTGCGAACACCGGGGAGCTGTTTTTT. It codes for CASSHLSANTGELFF.

The genes are TRBV3-1 (or the pseudogene TRBV3-2) and TRBJ1-2; D is unresolved. Germline assignment: CDR1 LGHDT and CDR2 YNNKEL (reference sequence). This CDR3 has 15 residues. V gave up 1 base and J gave up 5 bases, with 14 bases separating them. The CDR3 sequence: CASSQAQALTYGYTF. CDR3 DNA: TGTGCCAGCAGCCAAGCCCAGGCCCTAACTTATGGCTACACCTTC.

This clone showed up just once. This rearrangement joins TRBV6-6 to TRBJ2-1, with a possible D match to TRBD2 (5 bases). Trimming stripped 5 bases from V and 2 bases from J, with 19 bases between. The CDR3 totals 17 residues. Germline CDR1 reads MNHNY; CDR2 reads SVGAGI (reference sequence). This CDR3 reads CASSPPGLATTYNEQFF. CDR3 bases: TGTGCCAGCAGTCCCCCTGGGCTAGCCACCACCTACAATGAGCAGTTCTTC.

DNA of the CDR3: TGTGCCAGTCGAACCGCGGGGGGGAGCAATCAGCCCCAGCATTTT. Its protein is CASRTAGGSNQPQHF. This rearrangement joins TRBV19 to TRBJ1-5, with D possibly matching TRBD1 (5 bases). V was cut by 8 bases and J by 1 base, with 15 bases left in between. The V gene's germline CDR1 is LNHDA and CDR2 SQIVND (reference sequence). The CDR3 spans 15 residues.

The V gene is TRBV15, the J gene TRBJ2-7; D gene ambiguous. The V end lost 4 bases, the J end lost 6 bases, and 16 bases lay between the germline ends. Germline lookup yields CDR1 LNHNV and CDR2 YYDKDF (reference sequence). The CDR3 has 14 residues. The CDR3 coding sequence is TGTGCCACCAGCATCTCACTTTCCTCGAGCGAGCAGTACTTC. This translates into CATSISLSSSEQYF.

V is TRBV19 and J is TRBJ1-5, with a possible D match to TRBD1 (5 bases). Germline lookup yields CDR1 LNHDA and CDR2 SQIVND (reference sequence). V was pared by 4 bases and J by 1 base, with 20 bases between. The CDR3 extends over 18 amino acids. CDR3 residues: CASSTRGRAGRSNQPQHF. The CDR3 bases are TGTGCCAGTAGTACCCGGGGGAGGGCGGGAAGAAGCAATCAGCCCCAGCATTTT.

The genes are TRBV30 and TRBJ2-1; D gene uncertain. Per germline, CDR1 GTSNPN and CDR2 SVGIG (reference sequence). The CDR3 length is 13 residues. The V end lost 0 bases, the J end lost 7 bases, and 10 bases lay between the germline ends. CDR3 bases: TGTGCCTGGAGTGTAACCGGAGATAATGAGCAGTTCTTC. Translating it yields CAWSVTGDNEQFF.

This clone was counted a single time. The chain uses TRBV10-3 and TRBJ2-7, with D possibly matching TRBD1 (5 bases). Trimming cost V 3 bases and J 1 base, with 10 bases left between them. Germline CDR1 ENHRY, CDR2 SYGVKD. The CDR3 is 14 amino acids. The CDR3 spells CAISDSRGSYEQYF. CDR3 in DNA: TGTGCCATCAGTGATTCAAGGGGATCCTACGAGCAGTACTTC.

This clone was observed once. V is TRBV6-1 and J is TRBJ2-5; the match to TRBD1 covers 7 bases. The germline V gene encodes CDR1 MNHNS and CDR2 SASEGT. The CDR3 is 14 residues long. V lost 3 bases and J lost 7; bases outside the gene matches: 8. CDR3 sequence: CASSDVRGLGTQYF. CDR3 nucleotide sequence: TGTGCCAGCAGTGATGTCAGGGGGTTGGGGACCCAGTACTTC.

V usage is TRBV19 and J usage is TRBJ1-1; TRBD1 agrees at 10 bases. The CDR3 has 14 amino acids. CDR1 LNHDA and CDR2 SQIVND come from the germline V gene (reference sequence). The J segment lost 4 bases and the V segment lost 7 bases, leaving 6 bases of the junction unmatched. CDR3 residues: CASKEGQGFTEAFF. CDR3 in DNA: TGTGCCAGTAAGGAGGGACAGGGGTTCACTGAAGCTTTCTTT.

The chain links TRBV6-5 to TRBJ1-2; TRBD1 might be the D (5 bases). This CDR3 comprises 13 residues. The V end lost 6 bases, the J end lost 13 bases, and 21 bases lay between the germline ends. Germline values: CDR1 MNHEY, CDR2 SVGAGI. In nucleotides, the CDR3 is TGTGCCAGCAGCCAGCCGGGACTCTCAGGTCCCACCTTC. Translation gives CASSQPGLSGPTF.

This chain uses TRBV28 with TRBJ2-5; TRBD2 might be the D (6 bases). The ends were cut back, 3 bases at V and 2 bases at J, with 25 bases in the middle. The CDR3 totals 19 residues. The germline V gene encodes CDR1 MDHEN and CDR2 SYDVKM. This CDR3 is CASSLGGYGDPTIQETQYF. CDR3 bases: TGTGCCAGCAGTTTGGGGGGATACGGAGATCCAACCATTCAAGAGACCCAGTACTTC.

The chain carries TRBV11-2 and TRBJ2-7; tentative D call: TRBD2 (5 bases). This CDR3 is built from 15 residues. V was pared by 2 bases and J by 6 bases, with 17 bases between. CDR1 and CDR2 (germline): SGHAT, FQNNGV. For the CDR3, the DNA is TGTGCCAGCAGCTTATCGAGCGGCGCATGGGGCGAGCAGTACTTC. Residues: CASSLSSGAWGEQYF.

The chain couples TRBV6-5 to TRBJ2-7; D gene unclear. Trimming took 6 bases from V and 3 from J, leaving 12 bases between them. CDR1 and CDR2 from the germline V gene are MNHEY and SVGAGI. The CDR3 runs 13 residues. Here the CDR3 reads CASRPPIGYEQYF. The CDR3 nucleotides are TGTGCCAGCAGACCCCCCATCGGCTACGAGCAGTACTTC.

V and J are TRBV30 and TRBJ1-2, with D tentatively TRBD1 (5 bases). The V end was cut by 5 bases, the J end by 8 bases, with 12 bases between. This CDR3 has 11 amino acids. Germline CDR1 GTSNPN, CDR2 SVGIG (reference sequence). CDR3 amino acids: CAWDRGEGYTF. The CDR3 bases are TGTGCCTGGGATCGGGGGGAGGGCTACACCTTC.

J is TRBJ2-3 and V is TRBV7-9, with 7 bases that match TRBD1. CDR1 is SEHNR, CDR2 FQNEAQ, per germline (reference sequence). CDR3 length: 14 amino acids. With 10 bases clipped from V and 3 bases from J, the junction kept 10 bases outside the gene matches. Here the CDR3 reads CATDRVGTTDTQYF. The CDR3 DNA sequence: TGTGCCACCGACAGGGTTGGTACTACAGATACGCAGTATTTT.

About this clone: The junction shows a germline mismatch at one end, possibly a read error. The genes are TRBV27 and TRBJ2-1; 10 bases are a match to TRBD2. Germline CDR1 and CDR2: MNHEY and SMNVEV (reference sequence). The CDR3 length is 15 residues. CDR3 DNA sequence: TGTGCCAGCAGTATAAGCGGGGGGGCCTATAATGAGCAGTTCTTC. Translating it yields CASSISGGAYNEQFF.

The rearrangement links TRBV4-1 to TRBJ2-1; no clear D gene. The germline gives CDR1 MGHRA, CDR2 YSYEKL. Trimming left V 2 bases short and J 1 base short, with 15 bases between. This CDR3 contains 17 residues. Here the CDR3 reads CASSQSNMLQSYNEQFF. CDR3 nucleotide sequence: TGCGCCAGCAGCCAATCGAACATGCTCCAGTCCTACAATGAGCAGTTCTTC.

This clone has a single count. V is TRBV10-2 and J is TRBJ2-7; no reliable D call. Germline V lookup: CDR1 WSHSY, CDR2 SAAADI. V lost 3 bases and J lost 4, with 16 bases in between. The CDR3 has 15 residues. The CDR3 loop reads CASSDPLIGLYEQYF. The CDR3 DNA reads TGCGCCAGCAGTGATCCCCTTATCGGGTTATACGAGCAGTACTTC.

The chain is built from TRBV3-1 (or the pseudogene TRBV3-2) and TRBJ1-1, with D perhaps matching TRBD1 (5 bases). Germline V gene lookup returns CDR1 LGHDT and CDR2 YNNKEL (reference sequence). V was clipped by 1 base and J by 6 bases, with 12 bases between them. The CDR3 has 14 residues. The CDR3 spells CASSQGGVGSEAFF. As DNA, the CDR3 is TGTGCCAGCAGCCAAGGGGGGGTGGGCTCTGAAGCTTTCTTT.

The genes are TRBV20-1 and TRBJ2-1; the D is unclear. From germline, CDR1 is DFQATT and CDR2 SNEGSKA (reference sequence). The CDR3 extends over 13 amino acids. Trimming pared 3 bases from V and 10 bases from J, leaving 16 bases between. The chain's CDR3 is CSASFNIAGEQFF. In DNA form, the CDR3 reads TGCAGTGCTAGTTTTAATATAGCTGGCGAGCAGTTCTTC.